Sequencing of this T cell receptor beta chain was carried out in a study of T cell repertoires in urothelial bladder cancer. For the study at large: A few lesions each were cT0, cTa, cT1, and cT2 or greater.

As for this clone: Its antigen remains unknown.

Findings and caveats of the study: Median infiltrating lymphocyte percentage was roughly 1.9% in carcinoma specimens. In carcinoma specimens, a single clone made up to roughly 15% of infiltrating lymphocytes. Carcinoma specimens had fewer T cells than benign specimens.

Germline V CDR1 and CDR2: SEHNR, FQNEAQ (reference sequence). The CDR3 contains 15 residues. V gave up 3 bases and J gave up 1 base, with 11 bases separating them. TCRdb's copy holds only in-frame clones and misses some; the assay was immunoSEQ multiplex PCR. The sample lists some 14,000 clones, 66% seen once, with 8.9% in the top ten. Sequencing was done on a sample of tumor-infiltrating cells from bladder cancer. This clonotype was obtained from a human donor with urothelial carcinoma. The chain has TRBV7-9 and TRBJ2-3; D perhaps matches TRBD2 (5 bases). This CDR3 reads CASSLGSGGTDTQYF. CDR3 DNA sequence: TGTGCCAGCAGCTTGGGGAGTGGGGGCACAGATACGCAGTATTTT.